These 29 T cell receptor beta chains came from one sample sequenced in a study of human T cells and chemical hapten exposure. Time point here: patch test 3, about 24 weeks after DPC sensitization. Treatment defined: therapeutic diphenylcyclopropenone sensitization with weekly scalp DPC. TCRdb analysed the RACE reads with MiXCR anew, one entry per CDR3 protein. The sample lists approximately 160,000 distinct CDR3 sequences, about a quarter occurring once. The sequencing here drew on whole blood, taken in connection with sensitization to the hapten diphenylcyclopropenone (DPC). These TCRs come from a woman aged 18-30 years with alopecia areata. Some clones in this sample may be carry-over from other donors' samples.

This clonotype appeared a few times. V is TRBV4-1 and J is TRBJ2-7; D gene uncertain. Trimming removed 3 bases at V and 5 bases at J, with 17 bases between. The CDR3 covers 15 residues. Germline CDR1 is MGHRA and CDR2 is YSYEKL. CDR3 nucleotide sequence: TGCGCCAGCAGCCACCACGGGTCCCGGACGGACGAGCAGTACTTC. Translated: CASSHHGSRTDEQYF.

This clonotype was picked up a small number of times. The gene calls are TRBV20-1 and TRBJ1-5; no clear D. Germline lookup yields CDR1 DFQATT and CDR2 SNEGSKA (reference sequence). V was shortened by 0 bases and J by 2 bases, with 11 bases between the two germline ends. The CDR3 runs 15 residues. The CDR3 DNA reads as TGCAGTGCTAGAGATGCTAGGTCAGGCAATCAGCCCCAGCATTTT. Residues: CSARDARSGNQPQHF.

A few counts support this clonotype. The rearrangement links TRBV4-3 to TRBJ2-2; D is unclear. Trimming took off 1 base at V and 10 bases at J, with 4 bases between the two ends. Germline V gene sequence: CDR1 LGHNA, CDR2 YSLEER. The CDR3 contains 11 residues. The CDR3 DNA reads TGCGCCAGCAGCCAAGCCGCGGAGCTGTTTTTT. As protein: CASSQAAELFF.

This clonotype was seen a few times. V and J are TRBV6-2 or TRBV6-3 and TRBJ2-5; 7 bases map to TRBD1. The junction had 12 bases not matched to a gene; V was cut back by 7 bases and J by 4 bases. The CDR3 length is 15 residues. Germline CDR1 and CDR2: MNHEY and SVGEGT. Here the CDR3 reads CASNFLYRGGETQYF. The CDR3 bases are TGTGCCAGCAACTTCCTCTACAGGGGTGGAGAGACCCAGTACTTC.

This clonotype turned up a few times. The rearrangement joins TRBV29-1 to TRBJ2-5; unclear D gene. The CDR3 is made up of 14 amino acids. The germline V gene has CDR1 SQVTM and CDR2 ANQGSEA. V gave up 1 base and J gave up 2 bases, with 11 bases separating them. The CDR3 is CSVEATTVQETQYF. CDR3 in DNA: TGCAGCGTTGAAGCCACGACGGTACAAGAGACCCAGTACTTC. The variable domain in full, completed from reference TRBV29-1 and TRBJ2-5, reads SAVISQKPSRDICQRGTSLTIQCQVDSQVTMMFWYRQQPGQSLTLIATANQGSEATYESGFVIDKFPISRPNLTFSTLTVSNMSPEDSSIYLCSVEATTVQETQYFGPGTRLLVL.

The rearrangement uses TRBV10-3 and TRBJ2-7; D is ambiguous. Germline assignment: CDR1 ENHRY and CDR2 SYGVKD. V lost 3 bases to trimming and J lost 2 bases, with 2 bases between them. This CDR3 has 11 amino acids. The CDR3 DNA reads TGTGCCATCAGTGACCCCTACGAGCAGTACTTC. It yields the protein CAISDPYEQYF.

The CDR3 DNA is TGTGCCAGCAGTCCACTGAACAATGAGCAGTTCTTC. Translation: CASSPLNNEQFF. The rearrangement joins TRBV2 to TRBJ2-1; D is uncertain. Trimming left V 5 bases short and J 5 bases short, with 7 bases between. The V gene's germline CDR1 is SNHLY and CDR2 FYNNEI. CDR3 length equals 12 residues.

The chain combines TRBV5-1 with TRBJ2-2; possibly TRBD1 for D (5 bases). Trimming removed 3 bases at V and 6 bases at J, with 18 bases between. The CDR3 loop spans 16 amino acids. In germline, CDR1 is SGHRS, CDR2 YFSETQ. For the CDR3, the DNA is TGCGCCAGCAGCTGGACCACAGGTAGACGGGCCGGGGAGCTGTTTTTT. Its protein product is CASSWTTGRRAGELFF.

V gene TRBV7-2 combines with J gene TRBJ1-6, with TRBD1 as a possible D gene (6 bases). Germline V gives CDR1 SGHTA, CDR2 FQGNSA. The CDR3 covers 15 residues. V lost 5 bases and J 8 bases, leaving 16 bases between the germline ends. CDR3 DNA: TGTGCCAGCAGCCGAGAGGGGACAAAGGATTCACCCCTCCACTTT. Its protein is CASSREGTKDSPLHF.

The CDR3 sequence: CSARRDSSTDTQYF. In DNA form, the CDR3 reads TGCAGTGCTAGGCGGGACAGCAGCACAGATACGCAGTATTTT. The chain is built from TRBV20-1 and TRBJ2-3; perhaps TRBD1 as D (7 bases). CDR1 is DFQATT, CDR2 SNEGSKA, per germline (reference sequence). The CDR3 has 14 residues. Trimming took off 3 bases at V and 0 bases at J, with 10 bases between the two ends.

This rearrangement joins TRBV29-1 to TRBJ1-2; D gene uncertain. The CDR3 is 14 residues long. Trimming left V 8 bases short and J 1 base short, with 17 bases between. Germline CDR1 is SQVTM and CDR2 is ANQGSEA. The CDR3 sequence: CSLPGPGGNYGYTF. In DNA form, the CDR3 reads TGCAGCCTACCCGGCCCAGGCGGTAACTATGGCTACACCTTC.

This clonotype was seen a few times. This chain joins TRBV20-1 and TRBJ2-3; D call uncertain. This CDR3 is built from 11 residues. Germline CDR1 DFQATT, CDR2 SNEGSKA (reference sequence). The ends were cut back, 2 bases at V and 4 bases at J, with 4 bases in the middle. Here the CDR3 reads CSARFPDTQYF. The CDR3 DNA sequence: TGCAGTGCTAGATTCCCAGATACGCAGTATTTT.

The chain couples TRBV27 to TRBJ2-1; 8 positions match TRBD2. The trim removed 6 bases at V and 10 bases at J, leaving 11 bases unmatched. Germline CDR1 is MNHEY and CDR2 is SMNVEV (reference sequence). The CDR3 has 14 residues. CDR3 in amino acids: CASRTHGGAGEQFF. The CDR3 nucleotides are TGTGCCAGCAGGACCCACGGGGGGGCGGGGGAGCAGTTCTTC.

This chain connects TRBV7-9 to TRBJ2-1, with D possibly matching TRBD2 (6 bases). The CDR3 covers 14 residues. CDR1 and CDR2 from the germline V gene are SEHNR and FQNEAQ (reference sequence). V dropped 0 bases and J dropped 10 bases, with 13 bases sitting between them. The CDR3 loop reads CASSLAGGALEQFF. The CDR3, as DNA: TGTGCCAGCAGCTTAGCGGGAGGCGCCTTGGAGCAGTTCTTC.

This clonotype was detected only once. The chain recombines TRBV10-2 with TRBJ2-1; perhaps TRBD2 as D (6 bases). V was trimmed by 2 bases and J by 6 bases, leaving 8 bases between them. Germline CDR1 is WSHSY and CDR2 is SAAADI. This CDR3 is 13 amino acids long. The CDR3 region is CASSEAGFNEQFF. The CDR3 coding sequence is TGCGCCAGCAGTGAGGCGGGGTTCAATGAGCAGTTCTTC.

In its sample, this clonotype was seen a few times. This chain links TRBV6-5 with TRBJ2-1; maybe TRBD2 (6 bases). V gave up 2 bases and J gave up 7 bases, with 9 bases separating them. Germline V lookup: CDR1 MNHEY, CDR2 SVGAGI. The CDR3 is 13 residues long. This CDR3 is CASSYVGGNEQFF. CDR3 sequence (DNA): TGTGCCAGCAGTTACGTCGGGGGTAATGAGCAGTTCTTC.

This clonotype was seen only a few times. V usage is TRBV29-1 and J usage is TRBJ2-5, with 13 positions matching TRBD2. The CDR3 length is 14 residues. Germline V gene sequence: CDR1 SQVTM, CDR2 ANQGSEA. V lost 1 base and J lost 10; bases outside the gene matches: 6. The CDR3 DNA is TGCAGCGTTGAAGGGACTAGCGGGGGAAGGGTCCAGTACTTC. This gives the protein CSVEGTSGGRVQYF.

The J gene is TRBJ2-1, the V gene TRBV9; 7 bases are a match to TRBD2. Germline lookup yields CDR1 SGDLS and CDR2 YYNGEE. The CDR3 has 14 residues. V lost 6 bases to trimming and J lost 6 bases; unmatched junction nucleotides: 9. CDR3 in DNA: TGTGCCAGCAACAGCGGGGAGCCCCGCAATGAGCAGTTCTTC. Translated: CASNSGEPRNEQFF.

There are a few counts of this clonotype. The chain carries TRBV3-1 and TRBJ2-7; D might be TRBD2 (5 bases). The germline gives CDR1 LGHDT, CDR2 YNNKEL (reference sequence). Trimming shortened V by 3 bases and J by 7 bases, and 10 bases separated the two germline ends. The CDR3 has 12 residues. The chain's CDR3 is CASSQRAGEQYF. As DNA, the CDR3 is TGTGCCAGCAGCCAGCGGGCAGGTGAGCAGTACTTC.

This clonotype was found once. This chain links TRBV10-3 with TRBJ2-1; 7 positions agree with TRBD1. The CDR3 runs 11 residues. The germline gives CDR1 ENHRY, CDR2 SYGVKD. Trimming took 6 bases from V and 8 from J; bases not matched to a gene: 1. The CDR3 region is CAISTGDEQFF. The CDR3 nucleotides are TGTGCCATCAGCACAGGGGATGAGCAGTTCTTC.

The chain is built from TRBV12-3 or TRBV12-4 and TRBJ2-3; D is unclear. The CDR3 extends over 16 amino acids. V lost 3 bases and J 0 bases, leaving 13 bases between the germline ends. CDR3 sequence reads: CASSFRRNPSTDTQYF. The CDR3 DNA sequence: TGTGCCAGCAGTTTTCGGCGGAACCCTAGCACAGATACGCAGTATTTT.

V is TRBV4-2 and J is TRBJ1-1; D remains unclear. The V gene lost 2 bases and the J gene lost 3 bases, with 4 bases spanning the gap. CDR1 is LGHNA, CDR2 YNFKEQ, per germline. The length of the CDR3 is 12 residues. CDR3 sequence (DNA): TGTGCCAGCAGCCAAATCGACACTGAAGCTTTCTTT. It codes for CASSQIDTEAFF.

This clonotype was recorded a few times. The rearrangement uses TRBV4-3 and TRBJ2-2; 8 nucleotides agree with TRBD1. The germline gives CDR1 LGHNA, CDR2 YSLEER. V trimming: 1 base; J trimming: 2 bases; junction bases outside the gene matches: 3. This CDR3 is built from 16 residues. The CDR3: CASSQGQGANTGELFF. DNA of the CDR3: TGCGCCAGCAGCCAAGGGCAGGGGGCCAACACCGGGGAGCTGTTTTTT.

This clonotype was seen a handful of times. V is TRBV5-1 and J is TRBJ2-3; D might be TRBD2 (5 bases). CDR1 and CDR2 (germline): SGHRS, YFSETQ. The CDR3 totals 15 residues. Trimming left V 6 bases short and J 0 bases short, with 14 bases between. CDR3 region: CASNPLAVSTDTQYF. The DNA of the CDR3 is TGCGCCAGCAACCCCCTAGCTGTAAGCACAGATACGCAGTATTTT.

This clonotype was observed a few times. The chain is built from TRBV28 and TRBJ2-5, with no clear D. Germline CDR1 and CDR2: MDHEN and SYDVKM. This CDR3 comprises 15 residues. Deletions cut 2 bases from V and 3 bases from J, with 13 bases between. CDR3 bases: TGTGCCAGCAGTTTAAGCCCGCGGTGGAAAGAGACCCAGTACTTC. This codes for CASSLSPRWKETQYF.

This clonotype was counted between two and nine times. This chain links TRBV7-3 with TRBJ1-1, with 9 bases that match TRBD1. Germline V CDR1 and CDR2: SGHTA, FQGTGA. The V segment lost 4 bases and the J segment 4 bases; nucleotides outside the gene matches: 7. CDR3 length equals 15 residues. The CDR3 reads CASSSPGQGTTEAFF. CDR3 in DNA: TGTGCCAGCAGCTCTCCGGGACAGGGAACCACTGAAGCTTTCTTT.

The genes are TRBV6-1 and TRBJ2-3; the D is unclear. This CDR3 is built from 12 residues. CDR1 and CDR2 (germline): MNHNS, SASEGT. Trimming took off 1 base at V and 5 bases at J, with 4 bases between the two ends. The CDR3 DNA reads TGTGCCAGCAGTGAAGGGGGAGATACGCAGTATTTT. Amino acid sequence: CASSEGGDTQYF.

The genes are TRBV20-1 and TRBJ2-7, with 7 positions matching TRBD1. V shed 3 bases, J shed 12 bases, and the junction held 11 bases outside the gene matches. CDR3 length: 12 residues. Germline V gene data show CDR1 as DFQATT and CDR2 as SNEGSKA (reference sequence). The CDR3 is CSASEGAGQRYF. The DNA for the CDR3 is TGCAGTGCTAGCGAGGGGGCTGGGCAGCGGTACTTC.

The chain carries TRBV6-5 and TRBJ2-7; either TRBD1 or TRBD2 may supply D (5 bases each). The V gene lost 5 bases and the J gene lost 0 bases, with 14 bases spanning the gap. Germline CDR1 MNHEY, CDR2 SVGAGI. CDR3 length equals 15 residues. The CDR3 protein is CASSPRDPSSYEQYF. As DNA, the CDR3 is TGTGCCAGCAGTCCCAGGGACCCGAGCTCCTACGAGCAGTACTTC.